The 15 T cell receptor beta chains below come from one sample, sequenced in a study of pediatric ulcerative colitis. Clones were sequenced by immunoSEQ multiplex PCR, and TCRdb holds only the in-frame ones, with some missing. The sample holds under 45,000 clones, approximately 82% seen once. The sample taken for sequencing was blood. These receptors all stem from a girl aged 5 to 17 with moderate ulcerative colitis.

The chain employs TRBV5-1 and TRBJ1-1; D is unclear. V was cut by 3 bases and J by 2 bases, with 14 bases left in between. The CDR3 is 15 residues long. CDR1 and CDR2 from the germline V gene are SGHRS and YFSETQ. CDR3 DNA sequence: TGCGCCAGCAGCTCGGACTGGCTGGTCAACACTGAAGCTTTCTTT. Translating gives CASSSDWLVNTEAFF.

The chain links TRBV2 to TRBJ1-6; no firm D call. From germline, CDR1 is SNHLY and CDR2 FYNNEI. This CDR3 region has 13 residues. V gave up 8 bases and J gave up 7 bases, with 12 bases separating them. CDR3 sequence: CASYYGVNSPLHF. The CDR3 DNA reads TGTGCCAGCTACTACGGGGTGAATTCACCCCTCCACTTT.

This chain uses TRBV7-7 with TRBJ2-1; the match to TRBD2 covers 7 bases. The germline V gene has CDR1 SSHAT and CDR2 FNYEAQ (reference sequence). CDR3 length equals 14 residues. The J segment lost 5 bases and the V segment lost 2 bases, leaving 3 bases of the junction unmatched. The CDR3 loop reads CASSLSGGNNEQFF. The CDR3, as DNA: TGTGCCAGCAGCTTATCGGGAGGTAACAATGAGCAGTTCTTC. The full variable domain, with the rest looked up from reference TRBV7-7 and TRBJ2-1, is GAGVSQSPRYKVTKRGQDVTLRCDPISSHATLYWYQQALGQGPEFLTYFNYEAQPDKSGLPSDRFSAERPEGSISTLTIQRTEQRDSAMYRCASSLSGGNNEQFFGPGTRLTVL.

By proportion, this clone is large. V is TRBV4-3 and J is TRBJ2-5; tentative D call: TRBD2 (7 bases). This CDR3 is built from 17 residues. Trimming removed 0 bases from V and 4 bases from J, with 18 bases in between. Germline loops: CDR1 LGHNA, CDR2 YSLEER. CDR3 in amino acids: CASSQEADAGARETQYF. The DNA of the CDR3 is TGCGCCAGCAGCCAAGAAGCGGACGCGGGGGCGCGAGAGACCCAGTACTTC.

The gene calls are TRBV19 and TRBJ2-3; D not resolved. This CDR3 spans 13 amino acids. Germline-derived CDR1 and CDR2 are LNHDA and SQIVND (reference sequence). Trimming removed 9 bases from V and 2 bases from J, with 12 bases in between. The CDR3 sequence: CASPPRDTDTQYF. CDR3 DNA: TGTGCCAGCCCCCCGCGCGACACAGATACGCAGTATTTT.

The chain links TRBV6-5 to TRBJ2-5; no firm D call. CDR3 length: 12 residues. Germline CDR1 reads MNHEY; CDR2 reads SVGAGI. Trimming cost V 4 bases and J 5 bases, with 8 bases left between them. CDR3 loop: CASSSVEETQYF. The CDR3 DNA follows: TGTGCCAGCAGTTCTGTGGAGGAGACCCAGTACTTC.

The chain carries TRBV6-6 and TRBJ2-1; D call uncertain. There are 15 residues in the CDR3. Germline lookup yields CDR1 MNHNY and CDR2 SVGAGI (reference sequence). Trimming took off 2 bases at V and 7 bases at J, with 15 bases between the two ends. The CDR3 DNA reads TGTGCCAGCAGTTACGTTCTAAATGCCTTGAATGAGCAGTTCTTC. Its translation: CASSYVLNALNEQFF.

The chain carries TRBV7-2 and TRBJ1-1, with a tentative D call TRBD1 (6 bases). There are 15 residues in the CDR3. CDR1 is SGHTA and CDR2 is FQGNSA in the germline V gene. Trimming removed 2 bases from V and 4 bases from J, with 14 bases in between. The CDR3 spells CASSLSGGHGTEAFF. CDR3 DNA: TGTGCCAGCAGCTTATCCGGGGGGCACGGCACTGAAGCTTTCTTT.

There are a few counts of this clone. V is TRBV14 and J is TRBJ1-2; D is possibly TRBD1 (5 bases). CDR1 and CDR2 from the germline V gene are SGHDN and FVKESK. Deletions cut 1 base from V and 4 bases from J, with 13 bases between. The CDR3 loop spans 15 amino acids. The CDR3 loop is CASSQGHLRGYGYTF. The CDR3 bases are TGTGCCAGCAGCCAAGGTCACTTAAGGGGCTATGGCTACACCTTC.

This rearrangement joins TRBV19 to TRBJ2-5; perhaps TRBD2 as D (5 bases). Per germline, CDR1 LNHDA and CDR2 SQIVND (reference sequence). CDR3 length equals 15 residues. V was trimmed by 0 bases and J by 5 bases, leaving 13 bases between them. The CDR3 DNA sequence: TGTGCCAGTAGTATAGACGCGGGCGACGGGGAGACCCAGTACTTC. Translation: CASSIDAGDGETQYF.

This rearrangement joins TRBV5-1 to TRBJ1-5; tentative D call: TRBD1 (5 bases). Germline lookup yields CDR1 SGHRS and CDR2 YFSETQ. The V end lost 4 bases, the J end lost 1 base, and 12 bases lay between the germline ends. This CDR3 region has 15 residues. Here the CDR3 reads CASSQSGGSNQPQHF. The CDR3, as DNA: TGCGCCAGCAGCCAAAGTGGGGGGAGCAATCAGCCCCAGCATTTT.

The chain is built from TRBV2 and TRBJ2-1; a weak D match, TRBD2 (6 bases). The V end lost 4 bases, the J end lost 9 bases, and 19 bases lay between the germline ends. Germline V gives CDR1 SNHLY, CDR2 FYNNEI. The CDR3 covers 15 residues. The CDR3 nucleotides are TGTGCCAGCAGTGGAGGGGAGGCCCACACTGTTGAGCAGTTCTTC. As protein: CASSGGEAHTVEQFF.

The CDR3 sequence: CASSQEGGLAGRNEQYF. CDR3 DNA: TGCGCCAGCAGCCAAGAAGGGGGACTAGCGGGGAGGAACGAGCAGTACTTC. The rearrangement joins TRBV4-1 to TRBJ2-7, with 13 bases matching TRBD2. V shed 0 bases and J 5 bases; nucleotides not matched to a gene: 7. CDR1 and CDR2 from the germline V gene are MGHRA and YSYEKL. The CDR3 is 17 amino acids.

The rearrangement joins TRBV29-1 to TRBJ1-2; D unresolved. From germline, CDR1 is SQVTM and CDR2 ANQGSEA. The CDR3 has 12 residues. V lost 4 bases to trimming and J lost 4 bases, with 10 bases between them. CDR3 sequence reads: CSVGTSRYGYTF. The DNA of the CDR3 is TGCAGCGTTGGGACCTCTCGCTATGGCTACACCTTC.

This chain connects TRBV4-2 to TRBJ2-2; 8 bases match TRBD2. The J segment lost 5 bases and the V segment lost 1 base, leaving 3 bases of the junction unmatched. The CDR3 extends over 15 amino acids. Germline V lookup: CDR1 LGHNA, CDR2 YNFKEQ. CDR3 protein: CASSQAGLETGELFF. The CDR3 DNA is TGTGCCAGCAGCCAAGCGGGACTAGAGACCGGGGAGCTGTTTTTT.